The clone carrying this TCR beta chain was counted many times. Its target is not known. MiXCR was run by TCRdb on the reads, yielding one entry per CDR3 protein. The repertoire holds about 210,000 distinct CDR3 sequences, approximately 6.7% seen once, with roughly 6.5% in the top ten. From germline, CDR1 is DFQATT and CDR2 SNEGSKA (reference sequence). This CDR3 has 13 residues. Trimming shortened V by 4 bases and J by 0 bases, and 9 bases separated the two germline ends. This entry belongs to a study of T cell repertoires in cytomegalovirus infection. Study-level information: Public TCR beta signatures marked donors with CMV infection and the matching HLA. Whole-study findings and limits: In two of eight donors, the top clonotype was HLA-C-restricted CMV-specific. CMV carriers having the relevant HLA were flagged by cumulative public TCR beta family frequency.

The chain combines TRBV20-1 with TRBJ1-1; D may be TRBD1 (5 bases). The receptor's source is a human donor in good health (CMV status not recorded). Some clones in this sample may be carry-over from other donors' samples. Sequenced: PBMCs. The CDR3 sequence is CSATGRLNTEAFF. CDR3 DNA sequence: TGCAGTGCTACGGGACGTTTGAACACTGAAGCTTTCTTT.